The next 26 T cell receptor beta chains were all read from a single sample in a study of T cell repertoires in cytomegalovirus infection. TCRdb re-analysed the reads in MiXCR, keeping a single row per CDR3 protein. The table includes 200,000 to 300,000 distinct CDR3 sequences, roughly 9.1% detected once. The specimen was PBMCs. These receptors were obtained from a human donor in good health (CMV status not recorded). Some clones in this sample may be carry-over from other donors' samples.

The CDR3 reads CASSAGRDYNEQFF. The CDR3 bases are TGTGCCAGCAGTGCTGGACGGGACTACAATGAGCAGTTCTTC. The chain joins TRBV2 to TRBJ2-1; weak D call: TRBD2 (5 bases). CDR3 size: 14 residues. Germline V gene lookup returns CDR1 SNHLY and CDR2 FYNNEI. Trimming took 4 bases from V and 3 from J, leaving 10 bases between them.

This clonotype was recorded at least ten times. The J gene is TRBJ1-1, the V gene TRBV11-2; 9 positions match TRBD1. CDR3 length: 14 residues. Germline CDR1 and CDR2: SGHAT and FQNNGV. J gave up 11 bases and V 8 bases, and 15 bases lay outside the gene matches. In nucleotides, the CDR3 is TGTGCCAGCCGACTTCTCGGGGACAGGGAAATGGCTTTCTTT. Residues: CASRLLGDREMAFF. The complete variable domain, with remaining parts taken from reference TRBV11-2 and TRBJ1-1, reads EAGVAQSPRYKIIEKRQSVAFWCNPISGHATLYWYQQILGQGPKLLIQFQNNGVVDDSQLPKDRFSAERLKGVDSTLKIQPAKLEDSAVYLCASRLLGDREMAFFGQGTRLTVV.

This clonotype has ten or more counts. This chain links TRBV7-2 with TRBJ1-5; tentatively, D is TRBD1 (5 bases). This CDR3 has 14 amino acids. Per the germline V gene, CDR1 is SGHTA and CDR2 is FQGNSA. With 1 base removed from V and 3 bases from J, the gap between germline ends came to 7 bases. The CDR3 DNA sequence: TGTGCCAGCAGCTTAGTAGGGGTCAATCAGCCCCAGCATTTT. Its protein is CASSLVGVNQPQHF.

This clonotype was found a few times. Here the CDR3 reads CASSFGGERTEAFF. CDR3 nucleotides: TGTGCCAGCAGCTTCGGAGGGGAGCGCACTGAAGCTTTCTTT. The J gene is TRBJ1-1, the V gene TRBV5-5, with D possibly matching TRBD1 (5 bases). Germline V gives CDR1 SGHKS, CDR2 YYEKEE (reference sequence). The CDR3 consists of 14 residues. Trimming left V 2 bases short and J 4 bases short, with 12 bases between.

In this sample, this clonotype turned up many times. The V call is TRBV7-6, the J call TRBJ2-1, with D possibly being TRBD1 (5 bases). Trimming removed 1 base from V and 2 bases from J, with 9 bases in between. Germline V CDR1 and CDR2: SGHVS, FNYEAQ. The CDR3 is 15 amino acids. The CDR3 DNA is TGTGCCAGCAGCTTAGAGGGGAAGGCCTACAATGAGCAGTTCTTC. As protein: CASSLEGKAYNEQFF.

This clonotype was seen a handful of times. The V gene is TRBV5-4, the J gene TRBJ2-7; 8 bases agree with TRBD2. The CDR3 consists of 16 residues. The ends lost 4 bases at V and 3 bases at J; junction bases unmatched: 12. CDR1 SGHNT and CDR2 YYREEE come from the germline V gene (reference sequence). The CDR3 is CASSEPVWLAGYEQYF. The DNA of the CDR3 is TGTGCCAGCAGCGAGCCGGTGTGGCTAGCGGGCTACGAGCAGTACTTC.

At least ten counts were recorded for this clonotype. The chain combines TRBV7-2 with TRBJ1-4; 7 bases are a match to TRBD1. The CDR3 loop spans 15 amino acids. Germline V lookup: CDR1 SGHTA, CDR2 FQGNSA. V lost 4 bases to trimming and J lost 2 bases; unmatched junction nucleotides: 4. For the CDR3, the DNA is TGTGCCAGCAGCTCCAGGGGGAGGACTAATGAAAAACTGTTTTTT. Translating gives CASSSRGRTNEKLFF.

This clonotype occurred many times. The gene calls are TRBV6-1 and TRBJ1-2; D gene ambiguous. CDR3 length equals 12 residues. V lost 2 bases to trimming and J lost 10 bases, with 11 bases between them. Germline values: CDR1 MNHNS, CDR2 SASEGT. CDR3 residues: CASSERVKAYTF. CDR3 nucleotides: TGTGCCAGCAGTGAAAGGGTGAAGGCCTACACCTTC.

Concerning this clonotype itself: A much larger clone differs from this one at a single base, so this may be a read error. The chain is built from TRBV4-3 and TRBJ2-1; 10 bases line up with TRBD2. The CDR3 length is 17 residues. The V gene's germline CDR1 is LGHNA and CDR2 YSLEER. CDR3 amino acids: CASSQDRAGGPYNVQFF. The CDR3 DNA is TGCGCCAGCAGCCAAGATAGAGCGGGAGGGCCGTACAATGTGCAGTTCTTC.

CDR3 bases: TGTGCCAGCAGCTTGGTGGGCCCTCTCAGGCCCGACAATGAGCAGTTCTTC. Translating it yields CASSLVGPLRPDNEQFF. The chain combines TRBV5-5 with TRBJ2-1; unclear D gene. The germline gives CDR1 SGHKS, CDR2 YYEKEE (reference sequence). The CDR3 length is 17 residues. V was cut by 0 bases and J by 5 bases, with 18 bases left in between.

This clonotype came up many times. This chain joins TRBV7-2 and TRBJ2-2; weak D call: TRBD2 (6 bases). Trimming removed 7 bases at V and 2 bases at J, with 20 bases between. The CDR3 is 17 residues long. Germline V gene data show CDR1 as SGHTA and CDR2 as FQGNSA. DNA of the CDR3: TGTGCCAGCACCCAACCGCCCGGGACTTTAAACACCGGGGAGCTGTTTTTT. Its translation: CASTQPPGTLNTGELFF.

In this sample, this clonotype turned up many times. The chain couples TRBV7-9 to TRBJ2-7, with D maybe TRBD1 (6 bases). CDR3 size: 14 residues. Trimming shortened V by 4 bases and J by 0 bases, and 10 bases separated the two germline ends. The germline CDR1 and CDR2 sequences are SEHNR and FQNEAQ (reference sequence). The CDR3 DNA sequence: TGTGCCAGCAGCTCCCGGGACAACTCCTACGAGCAGTACTTC. Translated: CASSSRDNSYEQYF.

Here the CDR3 reads CASSRTGLNYGYTF. DNA of the CDR3: TGTGCCAGTAGCCGGACAGGGTTAAACTATGGCTACACCTTC. The rearrangement joins TRBV19 to TRBJ1-2; TRBD1 aligns across 8 bases. Germline values: CDR1 LNHDA, CDR2 SQIVND (reference sequence). CDR3 length equals 14 residues. V was pared by 6 bases and J by 2 bases, with 5 bases of the junction left unmatched.

This clonotype was detected many times. V and J are TRBV7-8 and TRBJ2-3; TRBD2 might be the D (6 bases). Trimming took 1 base from V and 5 from J, leaving 10 bases between them. The CDR3 runs 14 residues. Germline CDR1 is SGHVS and CDR2 is FQNEAQ. The CDR3 DNA reads as TGTGCCAGCAGCTTAGTAGGAGGGGTAGATACGCAGTATTTT. Encoded protein: CASSLVGGVDTQYF. Combining the CDR3 with reference TRBV7-8 and TRBJ2-3 gives the whole variable domain GAGVSQSPRYKVAKRGQDVALRCDPISGHVSLFWYQQALGQGPEFLTYFQNEAQLDKSGLPSDRFFAERPEGSVSTLKIQRTQQEDSAVYLCASSLVGGVDTQYFGPGTRLTVL.

This clonotype was counted many times. The genes are TRBV7-2 and TRBJ2-2, with D unresolved. The CDR3 totals 16 residues. Trimming shortened V by 5 bases and J by 1 base, and 14 bases separated the two germline ends. In germline, CDR1 is SGHTA, CDR2 FQGNSA. For the CDR3, the DNA is TGTGCCAGCAGCCCCCGTGTCGCCAAGAACACCGGGGAGCTGTTTTTT. Translating it yields CASSPRVAKNTGELFF.

This clonotype was recorded many times. CDR3 loop: CASSQDERSSAFF. CDR3 bases: TGCGCCAGCAGCCAAGATGAAAGGAGTTCAGCTTTCTTT. This sequence joins TRBV4-1 and TRBJ1-1; D call uncertain. Per the germline V gene, CDR1 is MGHRA and CDR2 is YSYEKL. The CDR3 is 13 amino acids. V lost 0 bases and J lost 10, with 12 bases in between.

The V and J genes are TRBV7-9 and TRBJ1-1, with unresolved D. Germline CDR1 is SEHNR and CDR2 is FQNEAQ (reference sequence). Trimming removed 5 bases from V and 8 bases from J, with 12 bases in between. CDR3 length equals 12 residues. The DNA of the CDR3 is TGTGCCAGCAGCCTTCATCGGCTCGAAGCTTTCTTT. This gives the protein CASSLHRLEAFF. The variable domain in full, completed from reference TRBV7-9 and TRBJ1-1, reads DTGVSQNPRHKITKRGQNVTFRCDPISEHNRLYWYRQTLGQGPEFLTYFQNEAQLEKSRLLSDRFSAERPKGSFSTLEIQRTEQGDSAMYLCASSLHRLEAFFGQGTRLTVV.

This clonotype was observed at least ten times. The chain carries TRBV12-3 or TRBV12-4 and TRBJ1-3, with D uncertain. Deletions cut 2 bases from V and 4 bases from J, with 6 bases between. The CDR3 consists of 13 residues. The CDR3 nucleotides are TGTGCCAGCAGTTTACAGGACGGAAACACCATATATTTT. This gives the protein CASSLQDGNTIYF.

The CDR3, as DNA: TGTGCCAGCAAACCACCGGGGGGGCGAAATCAGCCCCAGCATTTT. It yields the protein CASKPPGGRNQPQHF. This chain links TRBV12-3 or TRBV12-4 with TRBJ1-5, with a possible D match to TRBD1 (6 bases). V shed 7 bases and J shed 4 bases, with 17 bases lying between them. This CDR3 spans 15 amino acids.

This clonotype was observed a few times. The chain is built from TRBV20-1 and TRBJ2-7; 15 nucleotides line up with TRBD2. Germline values: CDR1 DFQATT, CDR2 SNEGSKA (reference sequence). V shed 5 bases, J shed 7 bases, and the junction held 9 bases outside the gene matches. This CDR3 comprises 15 residues. The CDR3 sequence is CSAPFWTSGRGEQYF. The DNA of the CDR3 is TGCAGTGCTCCCTTTTGGACTAGCGGGAGGGGTGAGCAGTACTTC.

In this sample, this clonotype turned up many times. This chain joins TRBV4-3 and TRBJ2-1, with TRBD1 as a possible D gene (6 bases). The CDR3 has 16 residues. CDR1 LGHNA and CDR2 YSLEER come from the germline V gene. Between the trimmed V and J ends, which lost 2 bases and 5 bases, there was a span of 16 bases. This CDR3 reads CASSQTPGERDNEQFF. DNA of the CDR3: TGCGCCAGCAGCCAAACTCCAGGGGAAAGGGACAATGAGCAGTTCTTC.

This clonotype was seen at least ten times. The rearrangement links TRBV7-2 to TRBJ2-2; D unclear. V dropped 7 bases and J dropped 2 bases, with 11 bases sitting between them. This CDR3 has 14 amino acids. Germline CDR1 reads SGHTA; CDR2 reads FQGNSA. This chain's CDR3 is CASKLGVNTGELFF. Written as DNA, the CDR3 is TGTGCCAGCAAGTTAGGTGTCAACACCGGGGAGCTGTTTTTT. The full variable domain, in which reference TRBV7-2 and TRBJ2-2 provide the parts outside the CDR3, is GAGVSQSPSNKVTEKGKDVELRCDPISGHTALYWYRQSLGQGLEFLIYFQGNSAPDKSGLPSDRFSAERTGGSVSTLTIQRTQQEDSAVYLCASKLGVNTGELFFGEGSRLTVL.

This clonotype was observed many times. This chain uses TRBV7-2 with TRBJ2-7, with 9 bases aligning to TRBD2. CDR3 length equals 17 residues. Trimming at V came to 7 bases and at J to 4 bases, leaving 17 bases not matched to a gene. The germline V gene has CDR1 SGHTA and CDR2 FQGNSA. CDR3: CASIPSRGLAGRYEQYF. The CDR3 bases are TGTGCCAGCATCCCGAGCCGAGGGCTAGCGGGGAGGTACGAGCAGTACTTC.

This clonotype has at least ten counts. The chain carries TRBV7-9 and TRBJ2-3; D possibly matches TRBD1 or TRBD2 (5 bases each). CDR1 SEHNR and CDR2 FQNEAQ come from the germline V gene (reference sequence). The CDR3 is 15 amino acids. Trimming pared 1 base from V and 0 bases from J, leaving 8 bases between. The CDR3 region has the DNA TGTGCCAGCAGCTTAGGGGACGGTAGCACAGATACGCAGTATTTT. Encoded protein: CASSLGDGSTDTQYF.

The J gene is TRBJ2-7, the V gene TRBV10-3; D may be TRBD2 (6 bases). Trimming stripped 11 bases from V and 3 bases from J, with 26 bases between. Germline CDR1 is ENHRY and CDR2 is SYGVKD. CDR3 length: 16 amino acids. The CDR3 nucleotides are TGTGCCCCCTCCGGAGGGACCCGAGACTCAAACTACGAGCAGTACTTC. The encoded protein is CAPSGGTRDSNYEQYF.

Concerning this clonotype: This may be a read error, as it is one base from a much larger clone. The chain is built from TRBV20-1 and TRBJ2-1, with 16 bases fitting TRBD2. The V and J ends lost 3 bases and 2 bases, in that order; junction bases with no gene match: 4. The CDR3 consists of 17 residues. Germline V lookup: CDR1 DFQATT, CDR2 SNEGSKA (reference sequence). CDR3 DNA: TGCAGTGCTAGGGGACTAGCGGGGGGGACCGCCTACAATGAGCAGTTCTTC. Protein: CSARGLAGGTAYNEQFF.